Listed below are T cell receptor beta chains from one sample, sequenced in a study of T cell changes during pregnancy in multiple sclerosis. TCRdb keeps only in-frame clones here, not all; method: immunoSEQ multiplex PCR. The profile shows about 84,000 clones, 85% to 95% of them singletons. The sequencing used peripheral blood, collected in the second trimester of pregnancy. These receptors were obtained from a female donor in good health, enrolled as a control in a pregnancy study. The CDR3 runs from the conserved cysteine through the conserved F or W. The D gene is left open where the match is weak. The size of a clone is reported for some rows only, either as once, few or many, or as a class for expanded clones.

NA,TRBV25-1,TRBJ2-7,TRBD1,TGTGCCACCTCCAGTCCGGGACAGGGGTCCTACGAGCAGTACTTC,CATSSPGQGSYEQYF
NA,TRBV30,TRBJ1-5,NA,TGTGCCTGGAGAATCCGGGGGGATCAGCCCCAGCATTTT,CAWRIRGDQPQHF
NA,TRBV27,TRBJ2-2,NA,TGTGCCAGCAGCACTTATACCGGGGAGCTGTTTTTT,CASSTYTGELFF
NA,TRBV28,TRBJ2-3,TRBD2,TGTGCCAGCAGTCCTAGCGGGAGGTACACAGATACGCAGTATTTT,CASSPSGRYTDTQYF
once,TRBV28,TRBJ2-3,NA,TGTGCCAGCACTGGAGGGGAATCGCAGTATTTT,CASTGGESQYF
NA,TRBV10-3,TRBJ2-3,NA,TGTGCCATCAATCGGGGGGCGGGGAACACAGATACGCAGTATTTT,CAINRGAGNTDTQYF
NA,TRBV5-1,TRBJ2-1,TRBD2,TGCGCCAGCAGCTTCCGGGCGGGAGTAAATGAGCAGTTCTTC,CASSFRAGVNEQFF
NA,TRBV4-1,TRBJ1-1,NA,TGCGCCAGCAGCCGCACGGTAGCAGGGGCGGACACTGAAGCTTTCTTT,CASSRTVAGADTEAFF
NA,TRBV5-1,TRBJ2-7,NA,TGCGCCAGCAGCTTTACAAAAAACTACGAGGAGCAGTACTTC,CASSFTKNYEEQYF
NA,TRBV2,TRBJ2-2,TRBD1,TGTGCCAGTTCCGGGACAGGGGACGGGGAGCTGTTTTTT,CASSGTGDGELFF
NA,TRBV5-6,TRBJ2-2,NA,TGTGCCAGCAGCTACTTTACCGGGGAGCTGTTTTTT,CASSYFTGELFF
once,TRBV5-1,TRBJ2-5,TRBD1,TGCGCCAGCAGCTTTGGGACAGTCCAAGAGACCCAGTACTTC,CASSFGTVQETQYF
NA,TRBV27,TRBJ1-5,NA,TGTGCCAGCAGTTTGGTGAAAGGAGGCAATCAGCCCCAGCATTTT,CASSLVKGGNQPQHF
NA,TRBV28,TRBJ2-7,NA,TGTGCCAGCAGTACCCGACAGTTAGGGGGCTACGAGCAGTACTTC,CASSTRQLGGYEQYF
NA,TRBV5-1,TRBJ1-1,TRBD1,TGCGCCAGCAGCTTGGACAGGGGGGGAAGCACTGAAGCTTTCTTT,CASSLDRGGSTEAFF
NA,TRBV6-4,TRBJ2-1,NA,TGTGCCAGCAGTGAGAAGGCAGCGGAGTACAATGAGCAGTTCTTC,CASSEKAAEYNEQFF
NA,TRBV2,TRBJ2-7,NA,TGTGCCAGCACGGCAGGGGCCTACGAGCAGTACTTC,CASTAGAYEQYF
NA,TRBV5-6,TRBJ1-4,TRBD1,TGTGCCAGCAGCTTGGGGTCAGGGGGTGGAACAACTAATGAAAAACTGTTTTTT,CASSLGSGGGTTNEKLFF
NA,TRBV11-2,TRBJ2-7,NA,TGTGCCAGCAGCTTACAACAGGGATACGAGCAGTACTTC,CASSLQQGYEQYF
NA,TRBV6-5,TRBJ1-5,TRBD1,TGTGCCAGCAGTTCCCGACAGGGTGGGAGCGGTCAGCCCCAGCATTTT,CASSSRQGGSGQPQHF
NA,TRBV6-1,TRBJ2-7,TRBD2,TGTGCCAGCATGCTAGCGGGAGCTTACGAGCAGTACTTC,CASMLAGAYEQYF
NA,TRBV10-2,TRBJ1-5,TRBD1,TGCGCCAGCCGGACAGGGGCCAATCAGCCCCAGCATTTT,CASRTGANQPQHF
NA,TRBV2,TRBJ1-2,NA,TGTGCCAGCACCGGAGTACATAAGGGCTACACCTTC,CASTGVHKGYTF
NA,TRBV5-1,TRBJ1-4,TRBD1,TGCGCCAGCAGCTTGCGGGGGACAGCTAATGAAAAACTGTTTTTT,CASSLRGTANEKLFF
NA,TRBV6-5,TRBJ2-7,NA,TGTGCCAGCAGTTTACCGCCGGACGAGCAGTACTTC,CASSLPPDEQYF
NA,TRBV7-9,TRBJ1-5,NA,TGTGCCAGCAGCTTCCCCCGACAGAAGATTTATAGCAATCAGCCCCAGCATTTT,CASSFPRQKIYSNQPQHF
NA,TRBV5-1,TRBJ2-7,TRBD1,TGCGCCAGCAGCCCTATCCCCGGACAGGGCGAGCAGTACTTC,CASSPIPGQGEQYF
once,TRBV5-1,TRBJ2-7,NA,TGCGCCAGCAGCTTGGGAGGCGGGCCAAGCTCCTACGAGCAGTACTTC,CASSLGGGPSSYEQYF
NA,TRBV5-6,TRBJ1-1,NA,TGTGCCAGCAGCTTGGTTCAGCGGAACACTGAAGCTTTCTTT,CASSLVQRNTEAFF
once,TRBV5-6,TRBJ2-1,TRBD2,TGTGCCAGCAGCTCCCGGGCGGGGGTCGGCTCCTACAATGAGCAGTTCTTC,CASSSRAGVGSYNEQFF
NA,TRBV5-5,TRBJ2-7,TRBD1,TGTGCCAGCAGCAATGGACAGGGAACCTACGAGCAGTACTTC,CASSNGQGTYEQYF
NA,TRBV5-1,TRBJ2-5,TRBD1,TGCGCCAGCCAACCCGGGACAGGGGAGGCGGAGACCCAGTACTTC,CASQPGTGEAETQYF
NA,TRBV5-1,TRBJ2-7,TRBD1,TGCGCCAGCAGCTTGGCAGGGGGCGGCTACGAGCAGTACTTC,CASSLAGGGYEQYF
NA,TRBV4-2,TRBJ2-3,TRBD2,TGTGCCAGCAGCCACCCAAGGGGGGCGGGAGGGGCCACGGATACGCAGTATTTT,CASSHPRGAGGATDTQYF
NA,TRBV5-4,TRBJ2-1,NA,TGTGCCAGCAGCTTGGCGTTTAATGAGCAGTTCTTC,CASSLAFNEQFF
NA,TRBV6-5,TRBJ2-1,TRBD2,TGTGCCAGCAGCACCGGGAGGGGGATGGATGAGCAGTTCTTC,CASSTGRGMDEQFF
NA,TRBV2,TRBJ2-5,TRBD1,TGTGCCAGCAGTGATACAGGGGCAGCAGAGACCCAGTACTTC,CASSDTGAAETQYF
NA,TRBV2,TRBJ2-5,NA,TGTGCCAGCAGTGGAGAATCAGGGAAGACCCAGTACTTC,CASSGESGKTQYF
once,TRBV10-3,TRBJ2-2,TRBD1,TGTGCCATCAGTCCGACAGGGGGCTACACCGGGGAGCTGTTTTTT,CAISPTGGYTGELFF
NA,TRBV6-6,TRBJ2-3,TRBD1,TGTGCCAGCAGCAGAGGGCAGGGGGCTACAGATACGCAGTATTTT,CASSRGQGATDTQYF
NA,TRBV29-1,TRBJ2-1,TRBD2,TGCAGCGTTGACGGGAGTAGCGGGACCCTCTCCTACAATGAGCAGTTCTTC,CSVDGSSGTLSYNEQFF
NA,TRBV5-4,TRBJ2-7,NA,TGTGCCAGCAGCTTTTGGTCAGCCTACGAGCAGTACTTC,CASSFWSAYEQYF
NA,TRBV11-2,TRBJ2-7,NA,TGTGCCAGCAGCTTAGGCCCGCAAGCGCACTACGAGCAGTACTTC,CASSLGPQAHYEQYF
NA,TRBV5-4,TRBJ2-1,TRBD2,TGTGCCAGCAAGGAACTAGCGGGCCACTACAATGAGCAGTTCTTC,CASKELAGHYNEQFF
NA,TRBV18,TRBJ2-7,TRBD1,TGTGCCAGCTCACCATTACAGGGGCCCTCCTACGAGCAGTACTTC,CASSPLQGPSYEQYF
NA,TRBV5-1,TRBJ2-1,TRBD1,TGCGCCAGCAGCTCCGGGACAGGTTCTTACAATGAGCAGTTCTTC,CASSSGTGSYNEQFF
NA,TRBV14,TRBJ2-1,TRBD2,TGTGCCAGCAGCCAAGAACCGGGACTAGCAATTTCAATCGGATCCAATGAGCAGTTCTTC,CASSQEPGLAISIGSNEQFF
NA,TRBV7-2,TRBJ2-3,TRBD2,TGTGCCAGCAGCTTAGGGACTAGCGGGAGGGGGCCAGATACGCAGTATTTT,CASSLGTSGRGPDTQYF
NA,TRBV12-2,TRBJ2-7,NA,TGTGCAAGTCGCTTAGAATTAACCACTACCTACGAGCAGTACTTC,CASRLELTTTYEQYF
NA,TRBV29-1,TRBJ2-1,TRBD2,TGCAGCGTTGCGTCGCGAGCGGGGCCCTACAATGAGCAGTTCTTC,CSVASRAGPYNEQFF
NA,TRBV4-2,TRBJ2-3,NA,TGTGCCAGCAGCCAAATGCGCGGGAGCACAGATACGCAGTATTTT,CASSQMRGSTDTQYF
NA,TRBV13,TRBJ1-1,NA,TGTGCCAGCAGCCCCCGTACAGGGGAAGCTTTCTTT,CASSPRTGEAFF
NA,TRBV19,TRBJ2-7,TRBD2,TGTGCCAGTAGTATAGCCGGGGGGTACTACGAGCAGTACTTC,CASSIAGGYYEQYF
NA,TRBV6-1,TRBJ2-7,NA,TGTGCCAGCAGTGAACCCGACAGCTACGAGCAGTACTTC,CASSEPDSYEQYF